Included here is one T cell receptor beta chain sequence, with context. The antigen remains unidentified. Individual cDNA molecules were tagged with unique molecular identifiers. TCRdb redid the calling of the 5' RACE reads with MiXCR, one entry per CDR3 protein. The table lists just over 65,000 distinct CDR3 sequences, around 13% of them singletons, with 7.5% to 9% in the top ten. This CDR3 contains 13 residues. Germline CDR1 SNHLY, CDR2 FYNNEI. The V end was cut by 7 bases, the J end by 2 bases, with 8 bases between. This record comes from a study of early T cells in non-severe SARS-CoV-2 infection. The overall study: The authors sequenced bulk RNA from unsorted whole blood, leaving chains unpaired.

Study observations and caveats: A preference for anti-spike CD8 responses marked VDJdb matching, which missed private and CD4 specificities.

The chain recombines TRBV2 with TRBJ2-2; TRBD1 is a possible D gene (6 bases). The TCR originated in an adult who was a healthcare worker with PCR-confirmed SARS-CoV-2 infection or an uninfected control (not recorded which). The sequenced material came from whole blood. CDR3 nucleotides: TGTGCCAGCAACAGGGACAACACCGGGGAGCTGTTTTTT. It encodes CASNRDNTGELFF.